This T cell receptor beta chain is drawn from a study of T cells in Graves' hyperthyroidism and ophthalmopathy. Study summary: Peripheral blood was secured at the point of initial diagnosis, before any treatment. The study's findings and limits: Blood held most thyroid clonotypes expanded above 0.001 frequency.

Diagnoses were established using clinical symptoms, serum thyroxine and TRAb, thyroid ultrasound and orbital computed tomography. From around 11 ml of fresh peripheral blood, PBMCs were isolated. Using RNA transcripts as the source, TCR beta CDR3 regions were amplified. The TCR CDR3 first-round RT-PCR relied on the HTBI primer set. TCRdb reprocessed the multiplex PCR reads via MiXCR and lists one record per CDR3 protein. The table lists 400,000 to 600,000 distinct CDR3 sequences, about 16% of them singletons, with around 28% in the top ten. The CDR3 consists of 16 residues. Germline CDR1 ENHRY, CDR2 SYGVKD. To note about this clonotype: Its antigen remains unidentified. The junction shows a germline mismatch at one end, possibly a read error.

The TCR sequence derives from a woman aged 25-40 years with Graves' ophthalmopathy. Source material: blood. V is TRBV10-3 and J is TRBJ2-1; 10 nucleotides line up with TRBD2. Here the CDR3 DNA reads TGTGCCATCAGTTCCGTGATTAGCGGGAGGTCCAATCAGCAGTTCTTC. Translated: CAISSVISGRSNQQFF.